This entry is about one T cell receptor (beta chain). The sample is drawn from a study of blood T cell repertoires in COVID-19. The overall study: Sites in the United States, Italy and Spain provided acute and convalescent COVID-19 samples. In each case, the material was cDNA or gDNA derived from T cells, B-cell-depleted T cells, or PBMCs.

The germline V gene has CDR1 LNHNV and CDR2 YYDKDF (reference sequence). The V gene end was trimmed by 2 bases and the J gene end by 5 bases; junction bases not matched to a gene: 3. The length of the CDR3 is 14 residues. In the original processing: Amplification of reference gene primers was used by the study to estimate nucleated cell counts. The data were produced by immunoSEQ multiplex PCR, yet TCRdb's version contains in-frame clones alone and is incomplete. V, J and clone size are those of that table, while D and trimming were read from the DNA. The sample shows 150,000 or so clones, around 85% of them seen only once.

Sequencing was done on a sample of peripheral blood. This chain joins TRBV15 and TRBJ2-1; 7 nucleotides align to TRBD1. This TCR was sampled from a woman between 65 and 79 years old with acute or convalescent COVID-19. The CDR3 spells CATSRKGQHNEQFF. The CDR3 nucleotides are TGTGCCACCAGCAGAAAGGGACAGCACAATGAGCAGTTCTTC.